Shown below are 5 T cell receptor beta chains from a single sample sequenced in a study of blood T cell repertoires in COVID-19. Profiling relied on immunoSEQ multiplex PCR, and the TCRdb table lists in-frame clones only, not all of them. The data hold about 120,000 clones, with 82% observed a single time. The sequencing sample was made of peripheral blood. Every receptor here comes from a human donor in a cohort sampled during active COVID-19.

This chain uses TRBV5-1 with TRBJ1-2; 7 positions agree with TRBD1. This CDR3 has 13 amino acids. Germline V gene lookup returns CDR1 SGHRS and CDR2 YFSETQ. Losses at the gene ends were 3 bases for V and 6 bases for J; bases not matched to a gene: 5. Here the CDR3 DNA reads TGCGCCAGCAGCTCCCCGCAGGGGGATGGCTACACCTTC. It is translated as CASSSPQGDGYTF.

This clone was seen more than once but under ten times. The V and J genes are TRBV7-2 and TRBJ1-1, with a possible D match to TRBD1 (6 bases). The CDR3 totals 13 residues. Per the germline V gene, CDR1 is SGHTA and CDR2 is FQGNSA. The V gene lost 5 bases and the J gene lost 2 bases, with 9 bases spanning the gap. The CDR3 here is CASSMDSNTEAFF. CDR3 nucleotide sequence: TGTGCCAGCAGCATGGACAGCAACACTGAAGCTTTCTTT.

The CDR3 nucleotides are TGTGCCAGCTCACCCCCTTCAGGACAGGGGGTCCACGAGCAGTACTTC. Protein: CASSPPSGQGVHEQYF. The chain links TRBV18 to TRBJ2-7; 10 bases map to TRBD1. V was pared by 3 bases and J by 5 bases, with 10 bases of the junction left unmatched. The germline gives CDR1 KGHSH, CDR2 LQKENI. CDR3 length: 16 residues.

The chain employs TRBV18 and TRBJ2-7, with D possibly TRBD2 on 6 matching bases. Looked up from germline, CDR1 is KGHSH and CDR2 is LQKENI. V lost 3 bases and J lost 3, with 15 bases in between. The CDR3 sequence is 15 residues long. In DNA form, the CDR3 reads TGTGCCAGCTCACCGGCCGGAGGGACGGTCTACGAGCAGTACTTC. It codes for CASSPAGGTVYEQYF.

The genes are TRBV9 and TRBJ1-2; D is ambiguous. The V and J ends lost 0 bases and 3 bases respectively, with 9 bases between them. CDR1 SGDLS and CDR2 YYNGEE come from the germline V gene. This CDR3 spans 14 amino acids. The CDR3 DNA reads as TGTGCCAGCAGCGTAGACCCACACGACTATGGCTACACCTTC. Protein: CASSVDPHDYGYTF.